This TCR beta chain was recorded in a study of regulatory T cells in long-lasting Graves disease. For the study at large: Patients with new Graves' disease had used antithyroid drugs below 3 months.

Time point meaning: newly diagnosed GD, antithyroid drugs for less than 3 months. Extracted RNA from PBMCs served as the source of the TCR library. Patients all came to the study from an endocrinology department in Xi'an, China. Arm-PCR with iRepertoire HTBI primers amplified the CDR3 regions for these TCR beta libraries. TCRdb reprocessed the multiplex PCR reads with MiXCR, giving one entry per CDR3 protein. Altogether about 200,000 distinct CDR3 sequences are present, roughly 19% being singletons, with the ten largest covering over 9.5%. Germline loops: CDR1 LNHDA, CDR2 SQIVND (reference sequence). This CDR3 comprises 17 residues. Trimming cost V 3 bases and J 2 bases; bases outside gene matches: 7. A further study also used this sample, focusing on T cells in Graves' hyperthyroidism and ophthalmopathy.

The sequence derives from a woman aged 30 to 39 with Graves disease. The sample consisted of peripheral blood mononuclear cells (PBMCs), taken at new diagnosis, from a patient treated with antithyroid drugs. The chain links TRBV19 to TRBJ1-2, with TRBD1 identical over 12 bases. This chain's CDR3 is CASSISRDRGPNYGYTF. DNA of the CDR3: TGTGCCAGTAGTATTTCCCGGGACAGGGGGCCCAACTATGGCTACACCTTC.